This is a list of T cell receptor beta chains from one sample in a study of blood T cell repertoires in COVID-19. The assay was immunoSEQ multiplex PCR, and TCRdb's table has in-frame clones only and misses some. The sample shows 85,000 to 100,000 clones, about four fifths of them seen only once. The sample consisted of peripheral blood. The receptors derive from an older woman with acute or convalescent COVID-19. CDR3s include the opening cysteine and the closing phenylalanine or tryptophan. D genes are given only for firm matches. Clone sizes are given selectively: once, few, many, or a class where the clone is expanded.

j_gene	d_gene	v_gene	abundance	CDR3nt	CDR3aa
TRBJ2-7	.	TRBV27	.	TGTGCCAGCAGTTTAGACCGCGACTACTACGAGCAGTACTTC	CASSLDRDYYEQYF
TRBJ2-1	TRBD1	TRBV27	.	TGTGCCAGCAGTCTGTCCCGCGGACAGGGGGCCTACAATGAGCAGTTCTTC	CASSLSRGQGAYNEQFF
TRBJ1-5	TRBD1	TRBV28	.	TGTGCCAGCAGCCAAGACAGGGGAGGCAATCAGCCCCAGCATTTT	CASSQDRGGNQPQHF
TRBJ1-3	TRBD1	TRBV5-4	.	TGTGCCAGCAGCTTGCTCGGCGGGGACAGGTTCTCTGGAAACACCATATATTTT	CASSLLGGDRFSGNTIYF
TRBJ1-1	TRBD1	TRBV30	.	TGTGCCTGGGGGGGACAGGGCACTGAAGCTTTCTTT	CAWGGQGTEAFF
TRBJ2-5	.	TRBV5-1	.	TGCGCCAGCAGCTTGCAGGGAGAGACCCAGTACTTC	CASSLQGETQYF
TRBJ1-2	.	TRBV12-3/TRBV12-4	.	TGTGCCAGCAGTAAGCAATATGGCTACACCTTC	CASSKQYGYTF
TRBJ1-6	.	TRBV29-1	.	TGCAGCGTTGAAGACACAAATTCACCCCTCCACTTT	CSVEDTNSPLHF
TRBJ1-4	TRBD1	TRBV5-1	.	TGCGCCAGCAGCGTAATGACAGGGAGTAATGAAAAACTGTTTTTT	CASSVMTGSNEKLFF
TRBJ1-6	.	TRBV27	.	TGTGCCAGCAGTTTGGCAGGGGCCGGCTATAATTCACCCCTCCACTTT	CASSLAGAGYNSPLHF
TRBJ2-1	TRBD2	TRBV5-5	.	TGTGCCAGCAGCAATCCGGGACTAGCGAATGAGCAGTTCTTC	CASSNPGLANEQFF
TRBJ1-4	TRBD1	TRBV27	.	TGTGCCAGCAGTCCCACAGGGGTGGGGGAAAAACTGTTTTTT	CASSPTGVGEKLFF
TRBJ1-1	TRBD1	TRBV29-1	.	TGCAGCGTTCTAAACTCGGACAGGGGGGAGGACACTGAAGCTTTCTTT	CSVLNSDRGEDTEAFF
TRBJ1-5	TRBD1	TRBV7-9	.	TGTGCCAGCAGCTCGACAGGGGGCGGGCAGCCCCAGCATTTT	CASSSTGGGQPQHF
TRBJ2-7	TRBD2	TRBV11-2	.	TGTGCCAGCAGCCCGGGGGGTCTTGAAGGGCGGCAGTACTTC	CASSPGGLEGRQYF
TRBJ2-7	TRBD1	TRBV3-1/TRBV3-2	.	TGTGCCAGCAGCCTAAACCCCACAGGGGCGGCGAACTTC	CASSLNPTGAANF
TRBJ2-2	TRBD2	TRBV5-5	few	TGTGCCAGCAGCAACCCCCTCGGACGGGGGGGTACCGGGGAGCTGTTTTTT	CASSNPLGRGGTGELFF
TRBJ1-2	TRBD1	TRBV2	.	TGTGCCAGCAGTCGGACAGGGGGCAATAGTTACTATGGCTACACCTTC	CASSRTGGNSYYGYTF
TRBJ1-1	.	TRBV30	.	TGTGCCTGGAGTGCTGACAGGAACACTGAAGCTTTCTTT	CAWSADRNTEAFF
TRBJ2-7	.	TRBV30	.	TGTGCCTGGAGTGTTGTCTTTTACGAGCAGTACTTC	CAWSVVFYEQYF
TRBJ1-2	TRBD1	TRBV5-1	.	TGCGCCAGCAGGACGATGCTGGACAGGGATTTTAGCTACACCTTC	CASRTMLDRDFSYTF
TRBJ1-1	.	TRBV4-1	.	TGCGCCAGCAGCCTACATACGGGGGGGGGCACTGAAGCTTTCTTT	CASSLHTGGGTEAFF
TRBJ1-1	.	TRBV5-1	.	TGCGCCAGCAGCTTGAGTGGACACATGAACACTGAAGCTTTCTTT	CASSLSGHMNTEAFF
TRBJ2-3	TRBD2	TRBV5-4	.	TGTGCCAGCAGCTACGGACTAGCGGGGGGTATGGATACGCAGTATTTT	CASSYGLAGGMDTQYF
TRBJ2-7	TRBD1	TRBV10-3	.	TGTGCCATCAGGAGACAGGGAGATAACGAGCAGTACTTC	CAIRRQGDNEQYF
TRBJ2-1	TRBD1	TRBV5-5	.	TGTGCCAGCAGTAACGGGACAGGGGCTCACAATGAGCAGTTCTTC	CASSNGTGAHNEQFF
TRBJ2-7	.	TRBV18	.	TGTGCCAGCTCGGAGGGGGCCGACGAGCAGTACTTC	CASSEGADEQYF
TRBJ1-3	.	TRBV7-2	.	TGTGCCAGCAAAAGGGGGAGCTCTGGAAACACCATATATTTT	CASKRGSSGNTIYF
TRBJ2-5	.	TRBV6-5	.	TGTGCCAGCAGCAGGGGGGCGAGTCGCCAAGAGACCCAGTACTTC	CASSRGASRQETQYF
TRBJ1-6	.	TRBV11-3	.	TGTGCCAGCAGGAGGGACATTAATTCACCCCTCCACTTT	CASRRDINSPLHF
TRBJ2-5	.	TRBV6-6	few	TGTGCCAGCAGTTCCACCCGCCCAGAAGTCTTAAAGACCCAGTACTTC	CASSSTRPEVLKTQYF
TRBJ2-7	TRBD1	TRBV5-4	.	TGTGCCAGCAGCTTGGTTGGACAGGGGGCTTACGAGCAGTACTTC	CASSLVGQGAYEQYF
TRBJ2-2	TRBD2	TRBV3-1/TRBV3-2	.	TGTGCCAGCAGCCAAGCTAGCGGGGGGGCCGGGGAGCTGTTTTTT	CASSQASGGAGELFF
TRBJ2-3	.	TRBV30	few	TGTGCCTGGAGTGTACGAGGACTGGATATTGGGCAGTATTTT	CAWSVRGLDIGQYF
TRBJ1-5	.	TRBV28	.	TGTGCCAGCAGTATAGCGGGGACGAGCAATCAGCCCCAGCATTTT	CASSIAGTSNQPQHF
TRBJ2-1	.	TRBV11-3	.	TGTGCCAGCAGCTTAGAAGCTAGCTCCTACAATGAGCAGTTCTTC	CASSLEASSYNEQFF
TRBJ2-3	TRBD2	TRBV2	.	TGTGCCAGCAGGGGGGGGGTAAGCACAGATACGCAGTATTTT	CASRGGVSTDTQYF
TRBJ1-3	.	TRBV4-3	.	TGCGCCAGCAGCCAAGGTCCCCGACAGTATTCTGGAAACACCATATATTTT	CASSQGPRQYSGNTIYF
TRBJ2-1	TRBD1	TRBV7-3	.	TGTGCCAGCAGCTTAGTCGGGACAGTTTCCTACAATGAGCAGTTCTTC	CASSLVGTVSYNEQFF
TRBJ2-4	.	TRBV30	once	TGTGCCTGGGATCTAGCCAAAAACATTCAGTACTTC	CAWDLAKNIQYF
TRBJ1-1	.	TRBV3-1/TRBV3-2	.	TGTGCCAGCACCGCAATGGGACTGAAGAACACTGAAGCTTTCTTT	CASTAMGLKNTEAFF
TRBJ1-1	.	TRBV7-3	.	TGTGCCAGCAGCTCTGGGGCGAACACTGAAGCTTTCTTT	CASSSGANTEAFF
TRBJ1-3	.	TRBV3-1/TRBV3-2	.	TGTGCCAGCAGCCTCCGGACAGCTGGAAACACCATATATTTT	CASSLRTAGNTIYF
TRBJ1-5	.	TRBV3-1/TRBV3-2	.	TGTGCCAGCAGCCAAGATGTGGGGGCGGATCAGCCCCAGCATTTT	CASSQDVGADQPQHF
TRBJ2-2	TRBD2	TRBV19	once	TGTGCCAGTATAGCATGGGCTAGCGGGGGGGTCGGGGAGCTGTTTTTT	CASIAWASGGVGELFF
TRBJ2-1	TRBD2	TRBV5-4	.	TGTGCCAGCAGCCCGGGGGCGGGGGGCGATGAGCAGTTCTTC	CASSPGAGGDEQFF
TRBJ1-1	.	TRBV2	.	TGTGCCAGCAGTGAGCAGGGGTTGGGGGCTGAAGCTTTCTTT	CASSEQGLGAEAFF
TRBJ1-1	.	TRBV20-1	.	TGCAGTGCTAGTAGTGGGACACAGAACACTGAAGCTTTCTTT	CSASSGTQNTEAFF
TRBJ1-6	.	TRBV19	.	TGTGCCAGTAGTAGTTTCCAGGTGAATTCACCCCTCCACTTT	CASSSFQVNSPLHF
TRBJ2-1	.	TRBV18	.	TGTGCCAGCTCTTCGGGGGTTGAGCAGTTCTTC	CASSSGVEQFF